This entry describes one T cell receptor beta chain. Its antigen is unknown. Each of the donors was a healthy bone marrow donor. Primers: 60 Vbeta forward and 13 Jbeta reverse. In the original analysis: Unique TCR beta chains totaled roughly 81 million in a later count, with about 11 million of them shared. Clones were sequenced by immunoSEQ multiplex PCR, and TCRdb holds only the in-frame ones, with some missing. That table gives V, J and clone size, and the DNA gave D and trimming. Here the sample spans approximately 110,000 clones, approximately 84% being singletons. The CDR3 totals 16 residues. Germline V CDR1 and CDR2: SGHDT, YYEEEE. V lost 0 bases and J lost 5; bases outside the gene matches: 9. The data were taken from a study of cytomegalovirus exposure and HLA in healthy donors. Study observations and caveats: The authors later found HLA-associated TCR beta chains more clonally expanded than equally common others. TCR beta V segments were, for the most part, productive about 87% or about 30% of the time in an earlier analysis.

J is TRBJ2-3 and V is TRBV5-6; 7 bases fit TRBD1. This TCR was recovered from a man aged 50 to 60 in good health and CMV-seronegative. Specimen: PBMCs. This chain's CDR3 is CASSLDSLGGRDTQYF. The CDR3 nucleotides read TGTGCCAGCAGCTTGGATAGTTTAGGGGGCAGAGATACGCAGTATTTT.